This entry is about one TCR beta chain. What it binds is unknown. This sample stems from a study of cytomegalovirus exposure and HLA in healthy donors. The study, taken as a whole, reports: Overall, about 160 TCR beta chains were annotated as cytomegalovirus-associated.

In the PCR, 60 Vbeta and 13 Jbeta primers were used. Assay used: immunoSEQ multiplex PCR; TCRdb lists only in-frame clones, some missing. Found here are 150,000 or so clones, 79% of them singletons; the top ten hold 7.7%. The CDR3 is 14 amino acids. CDR1 and CDR2 (germline): MNHEY, SMNVEV (reference sequence). V lost 3 bases to trimming and J lost 0 bases, with 8 bases between them. The TCR originated in a man aged 25 to 40 in good health and CMV-seropositive. The genes are TRBV27 and TRBJ1-1, with D unclear. Sample: PBMCs. In DNA, the CDR3 is TGTGCCAGCAGTTTTACACCCGTGAACACTGAAGCTTTCTTT. Translation: CASSFTPVNTEAFF.